Listed here are 22 T cell receptor beta chains from one sample, sequenced in a study of T cell responses to AZD1222 COVID-19 vaccine. Clones were read by immunoSEQ multiplex PCR, and TCRdb kept only the in-frame ones, dropping some. This table has some 150,000 clones, 75% to 90% appearing once. Sequenced material: peripheral blood, taken on day 0 of AZD1222 vaccination. The receptors stem from an adult in good health.

J is TRBJ1-2 and V is TRBV13; perhaps TRBD1 as D (5 bases). This CDR3 is built from 14 residues. Germline values: CDR1 PRHDT, CDR2 FYEKMQ (reference sequence). V was cut by 3 bases and J by 4 bases, with 12 bases left in between. The CDR3 DNA reads as TGTGCCAGCAGCTTGGGGACTCCTATCTATGGCTACACCTTC. Translated, it gives CASSLGTPIYGYTF. The full variable domain, its missing parts supplied by reference TRBV13 and TRBJ1-2, is AAGVIQSPRHLIKEKRETATLKCYPIPRHDTVYWYQQGPGQDPQFLISFYEKMQSDKGSIPDRFSAQQFSDYHSELNMSSLELGDSALYFCASSLGTPIYGYTFGSGTRLTVV.

This clone was counted only a few times. In the same sample, other DNA sequences code for this CDR3. This chain links TRBV18 with TRBJ1-5, with D maybe TRBD1 (5 bases). The CDR3 spans 13 residues. The V gene lost 3 bases and the J gene lost 4 bases, with 7 bases spanning the gap. Germline-derived CDR1 and CDR2 are KGHSH and LQKENI. CDR3 region: CASSPDRNQPQHF. DNA of the CDR3: TGTGCCAGCTCACCTGACAGAAATCAGCCCCAGCATTTT.

This sequence joins TRBV28 and TRBJ2-1, with D perhaps TRBD2 (7 bases). The V gene lost 6 bases and the J gene lost 4 bases, with 19 bases spanning the gap. Per the germline V gene, CDR1 is MDHEN and CDR2 is SYDVKM. This CDR3 comprises 16 residues. The CDR3 region has the DNA TGTGCCAGCAGCTCTGGGGGGGGCGGGGGATACAATGAGCAGTTCTTC. As protein: CASSSGGGGGYNEQFF.

The genes are TRBV3-1 (or the pseudogene TRBV3-2) and TRBJ2-2; TRBD2 matches at 7 bases. This CDR3 is 14 amino acids long. Looked up from germline, CDR1 is LGHDT and CDR2 is YNNKEL (reference sequence). V trimming: 1 base; J trimming: 7 bases; junction bases outside the gene matches: 3. The CDR3 DNA sequence: TGTGCCAGCAGCCAAGGGCTAGCGGTCGGGGAGCTGTTTTTT. Residues: CASSQGLAVGELFF.

V and J are TRBV7-9 and TRBJ2-3; tentatively, D is TRBD1 (6 bases). The germline V gene encodes CDR1 SEHNR and CDR2 FQNEAQ (reference sequence). The V and J ends lost 5 bases and 6 bases respectively, with 15 bases between them. The CDR3 contains 14 residues. CDR3 DNA sequence: TGTGCCAGCAGCATGCCGAACAGGGAGGATACGCAGTATTTT. Its translation is CASSMPNREDTQYF.

With regard to this clone: The sample holds other DNA sequences that translate to the same CDR3. V usage is TRBV19 and J usage is TRBJ2-7, with D tentatively TRBD2 (5 bases). Germline loops: CDR1 LNHDA, CDR2 SQIVND (reference sequence). The length of the CDR3 is 13 residues. The V and J ends lost 4 bases and 0 bases respectively, with 7 bases between them. As DNA, the CDR3 is TGTGCCAGTAGTACGGGAAGCTCCTACGAGCAGTACTTC. It is translated as CASSTGSSYEQYF.

The rearrangement uses TRBV9 and TRBJ1-2; no reliable D call. This CDR3 has 13 residues. Trimming cost V 3 bases and J 5 bases, with 11 bases left between them. The V gene's germline CDR1 is SGDLS and CDR2 YYNGEE. The CDR3: CASSDPRSYGYTF. DNA for the CDR3: TGTGCCAGCAGCGACCCACGCTCATATGGCTACACCTTC.

The chain combines TRBV4-1 with TRBJ2-1, with D possibly being TRBD1 or TRBD2 (5 bases each). The CDR3 extends over 16 amino acids. Looked up from germline, CDR1 is MGHRA and CDR2 is YSYEKL. Trimming took 1 base from V and 2 from J, leaving 12 bases between them. DNA for the CDR3: TGCGCCAGCAGCCAAGGTGAGGGGCGGACCTACAATGAGCAGTTCTTC. Its protein product is CASSQGEGRTYNEQFF.

The V and J genes are TRBV19 and TRBJ1-1; D call uncertain. Per germline, CDR1 LNHDA and CDR2 SQIVND (reference sequence). The CDR3 covers 13 residues. Trimming removed 3 bases at V and 3 bases at J, with 8 bases between. CDR3 in amino acids: CASSIPGDTEAFF. The CDR3 DNA follows: TGTGCCAGTAGTATCCCGGGAGACACTGAAGCTTTCTTT.

The gene calls are TRBV14 and TRBJ2-5; D gene uncertain. This CDR3 is 13 amino acids long. V lost 0 bases and J 6 bases, leaving 8 bases between the germline ends. Germline CDR1 and CDR2: SGHDN and FVKESK. CDR3 amino acids: CASSQDALQTQYF. The CDR3 DNA sequence: TGTGCCAGCAGCCAAGATGCACTACAGACCCAGTACTTC.

The chain has TRBV5-4 and TRBJ1-1; D unclear. Germline V CDR1 and CDR2: SGHNT, YYREEE (reference sequence). Trimming cost V 4 bases and J 4 bases, with 8 bases left between them. This CDR3 region has 12 residues. The CDR3 sequence: CASSPESTEAFF. The DNA for the CDR3 is TGTGCCAGCAGCCCGGAATCCACTGAAGCTTTCTTT.

J is TRBJ1-1 and V is TRBV5-1, with 11 nucleotides matching TRBD1. Trimming took 4 bases from V and 4 from J; bases not matched to a gene: 6. CDR1 SGHRS and CDR2 YFSETQ come from the germline V gene. This CDR3 has 15 amino acids. The CDR3 is CASSIRDRGTTEAFF. In DNA, the CDR3 is TGCGCCAGCAGCATCCGGGACAGGGGGACCACTGAAGCTTTCTTT. Filled out from reference TRBV5-1 and TRBJ1-1, the complete variable domain reads KAGVTQTPRYLIKTRGQQVTLSCSPISGHRSVSWYQQTPGQGLQFLFEYFSETQRNKGNFPGRFSGRQFSNSRSEMNVSTLELGDSALYLCASSIRDRGTTEAFFGQGTRLTVV.

The gene calls are TRBV19 and TRBJ1-6; D is ambiguous. The CDR3 sequence is 14 residues long. Germline V gene lookup returns CDR1 LNHDA and CDR2 SQIVND (reference sequence). V lost 4 bases, J lost 10 bases, and 14 bases lay in between. The CDR3 DNA reads TGTGCCAGTAGTAGTGTTTCGGGTCAGTCACCCCTCCACTTT. Its translation is CASSSVSGQSPLHF.

This chain links TRBV5-4 with TRBJ1-2, with TRBD1 identical over 10 bases. V lost 3 bases and J lost 4; bases outside the gene matches: 6. Germline CDR1 and CDR2: SGHNT and YYREEE (reference sequence). There are 15 residues in the CDR3. The CDR3 sequence is CASSSGTGARYGYTF. The CDR3 coding sequence is TGTGCCAGCAGCTCCGGGACAGGGGCCCGCTATGGCTACACCTTC.

This chain joins TRBV9 and TRBJ2-1; 7 nucleotides line up with TRBD2. This CDR3 region has 14 residues. The germline V gene encodes CDR1 SGDLS and CDR2 YYNGEE. The trim removed 6 bases at V and 7 bases at J, leaving 10 bases unmatched. CDR3 in amino acids: CASTVSGNMNEQFF. The CDR3 DNA follows: TGTGCCAGCACCGTCAGCGGGAATATGAATGAGCAGTTCTTC.

This rearrangement joins TRBV5-4 to TRBJ1-2; 8 bases agree with TRBD1. Trimming removed 2 bases from V and 4 bases from J; junction bases left unmatched: 1. Germline-derived CDR1 and CDR2 are SGHNT and YYREEE (reference sequence). The CDR3 covers 13 residues. The CDR3 sequence: CASSFTGGYGYTF. The DNA of the CDR3 is TGTGCCAGCAGCTTTACAGGGGGCTATGGCTACACCTTC.

The chain links TRBV5-4 to TRBJ2-7, with D possibly matching TRBD2 (5 bases). The CDR3 contains 13 residues. V was pared by 4 bases and J by 6 bases, with 14 bases between. CDR1 and CDR2 from the germline V gene are SGHNT and YYREEE (reference sequence). As DNA, the CDR3 is TGTGCCAGCAGCCGGCAGCGTGAGGGCGAGCAGTACTTC. It translates to CASSRQREGEQYF.

The chain joins TRBV18 to TRBJ1-5; D remains unclear. The germline gives CDR1 KGHSH, CDR2 LQKENI. The CDR3 is 16 amino acids. The germline V and J ends were trimmed by 3 bases and 5 bases, with 17 bases remaining between them. CDR3 in amino acids: CASSPVATVGDQPQHF. The CDR3 bases are TGTGCCAGCTCACCGGTTGCAACGGTTGGGGATCAGCCCCAGCATTTT.

The genes are TRBV19 and TRBJ1-1; possibly TRBD1 for D (6 bases). Trimming pared 6 bases from V and 5 bases from J, leaving 13 bases between. The length of the CDR3 is 13 residues. Germline values: CDR1 LNHDA, CDR2 SQIVND (reference sequence). CDR3 sequence: CASSMTGWTEAFF. DNA of the CDR3: TGTGCCAGTAGCATGACAGGCTGGACTGAAGCTTTCTTT. The whole variable domain, filled in from reference TRBV19 and TRBJ1-1, reads DGGITQSPKYLFRKEGQNVTLSCEQNLNHDAMYWYRQDPGQGLRLIYYSQIVNDFQKGDIAEGYSVSREKKESFPLTVTSAQKNPTAFYLCASSMTGWTEAFFGQGTRLTVV.

The V gene is TRBV6-6, the J gene TRBJ1-3; unclear D gene. The CDR3 contains 14 residues. V was clipped by 4 bases and J by 0 bases, with 7 bases between them. The germline gives CDR1 MNHNY, CDR2 SVGAGI (reference sequence). The CDR3 protein is CASSFEGSGNTIYF. Here the CDR3 DNA reads TGTGCCAGCAGTTTTGAGGGCTCTGGAAACACCATATATTTT.

The chain couples TRBV3-1 (or the pseudogene TRBV3-2) to TRBJ2-1; D gene uncertain. The V end was cut by 1 base, the J end by 5 bases, with 9 bases between. Per germline, CDR1 LGHDT and CDR2 YNNKEL (reference sequence). This CDR3 is built from 14 residues. CDR3 in amino acids: CASSQVLLDNEQFF. The CDR3 DNA reads as TGTGCCAGCAGCCAAGTGCTACTTGACAATGAGCAGTTCTTC.

The chain links TRBV19 to TRBJ1-2, with D uncertain. Trimming stripped 3 bases from V and 5 bases from J, with 13 bases between. CDR3 length: 14 amino acids. CDR1 is LNHDA, CDR2 SQIVND, per germline (reference sequence). CDR3 nucleotides: TGTGCCAGTAGTATGGCACAGTGGAATTATGGCTACACCTTC. Its translation: CASSMAQWNYGYTF.